A single sample is the source of the 24 T cell receptor beta chains below, sequenced in a study of T cells in Graves' hyperthyroidism and ophthalmopathy. TCR beta CDR3 region amplification was performed from RNA transcripts. The HTBI primer set drove a first-round RT-PCR of the TCR CDR3. TCRdb reprocessed the multiplex PCR reads with MiXCR, giving one entry per CDR3 protein. The table records 30,000 to 35,000 distinct CDR3 sequences, 52% of them present only once. The specimen sequenced was blood. These receptors originate from a middle-aged woman with Graves' ophthalmopathy.

There are many counts of this clonotype. The gene calls are TRBV7-6 and TRBJ2-7, with TRBD2 identical over 7 bases. Germline CDR1 and CDR2: SGHVS and FNYEAQ. The CDR3 loop spans 16 amino acids. V lost 0 bases to trimming and J lost 7 bases; unmatched junction nucleotides: 12. The DNA of the CDR3 is TGTGCCAGCAGCTTAGCGGCGGGAGCTGTTGCGGGTGAGCAGTACTTC. This encodes CASSLAAGAVAGEQYF.

Only one count was recorded for this clonotype. This CDR3 reads CSAKGTSGRAYEQYF. CDR3 DNA sequence: TGCAGTGCTAAGGGGACTAGCGGGAGGGCCTACGAGCAGTACTTC. This chain links TRBV20-1 with TRBJ2-7, with 16 bases matching TRBD2. The CDR3 is 15 residues long. Trimming removed 4 bases from V and 2 bases from J; junction bases left unmatched: 2. Germline V lookup: CDR1 DFQATT, CDR2 SNEGSKA (reference sequence).

The chain employs TRBV11-2 and TRBJ2-7, with 9 bases aligning to TRBD2. The CDR3 is 16 residues long. V shed 1 base and J 4 bases; nucleotides not matched to a gene: 8. Germline CDR1 reads SGHAT; CDR2 reads FQNNGV. The CDR3: CASSLAVLAGSYEQYF. CDR3 bases: TGTGCCAGCAGCTTAGCGGTCCTAGCGGGATCGTACGAGCAGTACTTC.

The chain employs TRBV19 and TRBJ2-1; tentatively, D is TRBD1 (6 bases). From germline, CDR1 is LNHDA and CDR2 SQIVND (reference sequence). CDR3 size: 15 residues. Trimming cost V 3 bases and J 2 bases, with 11 bases left between them. CDR3 coding DNA: TGTGCCAGTAGTATGAGCAGGGGCGCCTACAATGAGCAGTTCTTC. Its protein is CASSMSRGAYNEQFF.

This clonotype has a single count. This chain joins TRBV19 and TRBJ2-3; D is unresolved. This CDR3 has 16 amino acids. Germline CDR1 is LNHDA and CDR2 is SQIVND (reference sequence). The V gene lost 5 bases and the J gene lost 2 bases, with 17 bases spanning the gap. The chain's CDR3 is CASSALWQNPTDTQYF. As DNA, the CDR3 is TGTGCCAGTAGTGCCCTCTGGCAGAACCCCACAGATACGCAGTATTTT.

This clonotype was seen at least ten times. V and J are TRBV6-4 and TRBJ2-2; 9 bases align to TRBD2. V lost 0 bases and J lost 7; bases outside the gene matches: 6. This CDR3 has 16 amino acids. Germline CDR1 MRHNA, CDR2 SNTAGT. DNA of the CDR3: TGTGCCAGCAGTGACTCTGCTAGCGGGGAAGTCGGGGAGCTGTTTTTT. Amino acids: CASSDSASGEVGELFF.

This clonotype has a count of ten or more. This chain connects TRBV6-5 to TRBJ1-3, with D uncertain. From germline, CDR1 is MNHEY and CDR2 SVGAGI. V shed 6 bases and J shed 0 bases, with 12 bases lying between them. The CDR3 covers 15 residues. The CDR3 reads CASSSWISSGNTIYF. DNA for the CDR3: TGTGCCAGCAGCAGCTGGATCAGCTCTGGAAACACCATATATTTT.

The CDR3 DNA reads as TGTGCCAGCAGTTACACCCGGGACAGACAAGAGACCCAGTACTTC. This sequence encodes CASSYTRDRQETQYF. The chain links TRBV6-6 to TRBJ2-5; the match to TRBD1 covers 7 bases. The V gene end was trimmed by 2 bases and the J gene end by 2 bases; junction bases not matched to a gene: 5. Germline CDR1 is MNHNY and CDR2 is SVGAGI (reference sequence). This CDR3 has 15 residues.

CDR3: CSAIAGFSTDTQYF. CDR3 DNA sequence: TGCAGCGCCATAGCGGGATTTAGCACAGATACGCAGTATTTT. This chain connects TRBV29-1 to TRBJ2-3; 8 nucleotides line up with TRBD2. Germline CDR1 reads SQVTM; CDR2 reads ANQGSEA. The CDR3 has 14 amino acids. With V trimmed by 7 bases and J by 0 bases, 6 bases remained unmatched.

The chain employs TRBV20-1 and TRBJ2-7; D perhaps matches TRBD1 (5 bases). The CDR3 contains 13 residues. V lost 6 bases to trimming and J lost 3 bases, with 15 bases between them. Germline V lookup: CDR1 DFQATT, CDR2 SNEGSKA (reference sequence). The CDR3 DNA sequence: TGCAGTGCGATCCCCGACAGCAGCTACGAGCAGTACTTC. Translating gives CSAIPDSSYEQYF.

This clonotype was seen repeatedly, ten times or more. This rearrangement joins TRBV5-4 to TRBJ2-2, with 10 bases lining up with TRBD1. This CDR3 has 16 residues. Germline V gene lookup returns CDR1 SGHNT and CDR2 YYREEE (reference sequence). Trimming cost V 4 bases and J 3 bases; bases outside gene matches: 6. Written as DNA, the CDR3 is TGTGCCAGCAGCCTGGGACAGGGGAGGTACACCGGGGAGCTGTTTTTT. Its translation: CASSLGQGRYTGELFF.

The chain is built from TRBV7-7 and TRBJ2-5; 11 bases fit TRBD1. Germline values: CDR1 SSHAT, CDR2 FNYEAQ (reference sequence). V trimming: 6 bases; J trimming: 2 bases; junction bases outside the gene matches: 8. The CDR3 is 16 residues long. The CDR3 DNA follows: TGTGCCAGCAGAAAAGGGACAGGGGGGCCGCAAGAGACCCAGTACTTC. Residues: CASRKGTGGPQETQYF.

Ten or more counts support this clonotype. The J gene is TRBJ1-4, the V gene TRBV5-1, with D hard to call. The CDR3 has 15 amino acids. Germline CDR1 reads SGHRS; CDR2 reads YFSETQ. Trimming shortened V by 0 bases and J by 8 bases, and 14 bases separated the two germline ends. The chain's CDR3 is CASSLGTGQREKLFF. The CDR3 nucleotides are TGCGCCAGCAGCTTGGGGACGGGTCAGAGGGAAAAACTGTTTTTT.

This clonotype has a count of ten or more. The chain employs TRBV11-3 and TRBJ2-1, with TRBD2 as a possible D gene (6 bases). From germline, CDR1 is SGHNT and CDR2 YENEEA. The CDR3 spans 15 residues. Trimming took off 1 base at V and 3 bases at J, with 10 bases between the two ends. CDR3: CASSLGRGGYNEQFF. The CDR3 coding sequence is TGTGCCAGCAGCTTAGGGAGGGGAGGCTACAATGAGCAGTTCTTC.

This chain links TRBV20-1 with TRBJ2-3; the match to TRBD1 covers 9 bases. Losses at the gene ends were 7 bases for V and 4 bases for J; bases not matched to a gene: 12. The CDR3 has 15 residues. Looked up from germline, CDR1 is DFQATT and CDR2 is SNEGSKA (reference sequence). CDR3 DNA: TGCAGTGGACCGGGACAGGGACTACGAGCAGATACGCAGTATTTT. Translation gives CSGPGQGLRADTQYF.

The V call is TRBV6-6, the J call TRBJ2-5; TRBD1 aligns across 7 bases. Germline lookup yields CDR1 MNHNY and CDR2 SVGAGI (reference sequence). J lost 9 bases, V lost 2 bases, and 9 bases had no gene match. The CDR3 length is 14 residues. This chain's CDR3 is CASSYSDRAQPQYF. The CDR3 DNA reads TGTGCCAGCAGTTACAGTGACAGGGCTCAGCCCCAGTACTTC.

V is TRBV29-1 and J is TRBJ2-7; 9 nucleotides align to TRBD2. Losses at the gene ends were 2 bases for V and 0 bases for J; bases not matched to a gene: 2. Germline CDR1 and CDR2: SQVTM and ANQGSEA. The CDR3 loop spans 14 amino acids. CDR3 sequence (DNA): TGCAGCGTTGAACAGCGGGGGGACTCCTACGAGCAGTACTTC. It is translated as CSVEQRGDSYEQYF.

This chain links TRBV19 with TRBJ2-2, with 11 bases matching TRBD2. The CDR3 length is 18 residues. Germline assignment: CDR1 LNHDA and CDR2 SQIVND (reference sequence). V dropped 9 bases and J dropped 6; count of bases not matched to a gene: 18. CDR3 nucleotides: TGTGCCAGCAGCGCCGGGACTAGCGGTATTGAGTACGCCGGGGAGCTGTTTTTT. Encoded protein: CASSAGTSGIEYAGELFF.

This clonotype was recorded at least ten times. The J gene is TRBJ1-4, the V gene TRBV11-1; D gene unclear. Trimming left V 5 bases short and J 4 bases short, with 11 bases between. Germline V gene data show CDR1 as SGHAT and CDR2 as FQDESV (reference sequence). CDR3 length: 14 amino acids. CDR3 DNA sequence: TGTGCCAGCAGCCCTCGACAAAATAATGAAAAACTGTTTTTT. Translating gives CASSPRQNNEKLFF.

For this clonotype: This may stem from a read error, because a much larger clone lies one nucleotide away. V is TRBV9 and J is TRBJ2-3; D gene unclear. V was trimmed by 5 bases and J by 8 bases, leaving 15 bases between them. CDR1 is SGDLS, CDR2 YYNGEE, per germline. CDR3 length: 13 residues. CDR3 coding DNA: TGTGCCAGCAGTTTATCGATGGGTGTTACGCAGTATTTT. This translates into CASSLSMGVTQYF.

CDR3 in DNA: TGTGCCAGCAGTGATCCGGAACTAGCCACCGGGGAGCTGTTTTTT. Translation gives CASSDPELATGELFF. The V and J genes are TRBV9 and TRBJ2-2, with D maybe TRBD2 (6 bases). V lost 5 bases and J 4 bases, leaving 15 bases between the germline ends. The CDR3 is made up of 15 amino acids. Germline lookup yields CDR1 SGDLS and CDR2 YYNGEE.

The chain recombines TRBV2 with TRBJ1-1; TRBD1 aligns across 7 bases. This CDR3 has 13 residues. The V and J ends lost 8 bases and 4 bases, in that order; junction bases with no gene match: 7. CDR1 is SNHLY and CDR2 is FYNNEI in the germline V gene. DNA for the CDR3: TGTGCCAGCCGACAGGGTCCAGGCACTGAAGCTTTCTTT. It specifies CASRQGPGTEAFF.

As concerns this clonotype: Possible read error: a much larger clone is one base away. The rearrangement uses TRBV13 and TRBJ1-2, with D maybe TRBD1 (6 bases). The CDR3 has 13 amino acids. Trimming removed 6 bases from V and 8 bases from J, with 16 bases in between. Germline V lookup: CDR1 PRHDT, CDR2 FYEKMQ (reference sequence). The CDR3 region is CASRRGGPRGYTF. The CDR3, as DNA: TGTGCCAGCAGAAGGGGGGGGCCTAGGGGCTACACCTTC.

The chain combines TRBV20-1 with TRBJ2-7; 8 bases fit TRBD1. Per the germline V gene, CDR1 is DFQATT and CDR2 is SNEGSKA (reference sequence). This CDR3 spans 12 amino acids. V shed 0 bases, J shed 9 bases, and the junction held 4 bases outside the gene matches. The CDR3 spells CSARDRGPVQYF. As DNA, the CDR3 is TGCAGTGCTAGAGACAGGGGGCCGGTGCAGTACTTC.